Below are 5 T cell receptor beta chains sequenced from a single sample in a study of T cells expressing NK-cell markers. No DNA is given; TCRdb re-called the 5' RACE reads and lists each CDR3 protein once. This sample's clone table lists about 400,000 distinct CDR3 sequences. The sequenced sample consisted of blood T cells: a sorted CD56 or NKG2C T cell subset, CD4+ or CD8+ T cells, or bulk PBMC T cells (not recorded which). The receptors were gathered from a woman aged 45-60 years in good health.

CDR3 amino acids: CASSPRGGGYEAEAFF. The V gene is TRBV4-1, the J gene TRBJ1-1; TCRdb gives TRBD1 as the D gene, but with no DNA this cannot be confirmed. CDR1 is MGHRA and CDR2 is YSYEKL in the germline V gene. CDR3 length: 16 amino acids.

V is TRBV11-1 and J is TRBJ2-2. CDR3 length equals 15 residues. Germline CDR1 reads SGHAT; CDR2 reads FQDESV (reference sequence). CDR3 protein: CASSINTANTGELFF.

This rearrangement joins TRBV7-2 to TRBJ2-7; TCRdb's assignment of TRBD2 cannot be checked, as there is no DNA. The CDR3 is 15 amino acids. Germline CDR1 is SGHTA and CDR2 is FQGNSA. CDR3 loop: CASSPSGVSSYEQYF. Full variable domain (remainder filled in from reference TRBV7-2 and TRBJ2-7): GAGVSQSPSNKVTEKGKDVELRCDPISGHTALYWYRQSLGQGLEFLIYFQGNSAPDKSGLPSDRFSAERTGGSVSTLTIQRTQQEDSAVYLCASSPSGVSSYEQYFGPGTRLTVT.

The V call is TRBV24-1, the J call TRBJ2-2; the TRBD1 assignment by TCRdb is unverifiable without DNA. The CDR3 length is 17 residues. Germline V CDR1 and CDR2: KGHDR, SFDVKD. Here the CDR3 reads CATSDLPGAQNTGELFF.

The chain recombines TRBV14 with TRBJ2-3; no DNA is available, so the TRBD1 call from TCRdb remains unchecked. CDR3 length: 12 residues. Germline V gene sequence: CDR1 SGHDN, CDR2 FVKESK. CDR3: CASSHLQGTQYF.